These 23 T cell receptor beta chains were all obtained from the same sample, sequenced in a study of blood T cell repertoires in COVID-19. Sequencing was performed with immunoSEQ multiplex PCR; in TCRdb, only in-frame clones are kept and a portion is missing. The table has about 130,000 clones, more than 75% seen once. Sequencing input: peripheral blood. Source of these receptors: a man between 45 and 60 years old with active COVID-19.

The J gene is TRBJ1-2, the V gene TRBV7-2, with TRBD1 as a possible D gene (5 bases). V was shortened by 5 bases and J by 1 base, with 14 bases between the two germline ends. The CDR3 loop spans 15 amino acids. Germline V CDR1 and CDR2: SGHTA, FQGNSA. Here the CDR3 reads CASSQTVGGNYGYTF. Here the CDR3 DNA reads TGTGCCAGCAGCCAGACGGTGGGGGGTAACTATGGCTACACCTTC.

V usage is TRBV6-1 and J usage is TRBJ1-3; D is perhaps TRBD1 (5 bases). There are 14 residues in the CDR3. Germline CDR1 reads MNHNS; CDR2 reads SASEGT. V lost 2 bases and J 2 bases, leaving 7 bases between the germline ends. This CDR3 is CASSEIGAGNTIYF. The CDR3 bases are TGTGCCAGCAGTGAAATAGGGGCTGGAAACACCATATATTTT.

The chain employs TRBV18 and TRBJ1-1; 10 nucleotides align to TRBD1. Germline CDR1 and CDR2: KGHSH and LQKENI. CDR3 length: 14 amino acids. V lost 3 bases and J lost 6; bases outside the gene matches: 4. The CDR3 region has the DNA TGTGCCAGCTCACCTGGACAGGGGGTGGCTGAAGCTTTCTTT. As protein: CASSPGQGVAEAFF.

The chain employs TRBV2 and TRBJ2-5, with 7 bases identical to TRBD1. The CDR3 has 12 amino acids. The trim removed 6 bases at V and 5 bases at J, leaving 3 bases unmatched. The germline V gene has CDR1 SNHLY and CDR2 FYNNEI. In DNA, the CDR3 is TGTGCCAGCAGAGGGGGCGAGGAGACCCAGTACTTC. As protein: CASRGGEETQYF.

The chain links TRBV6-5 to TRBJ2-1, with 7 bases aligning to TRBD1. The junction had 2 bases not matched to a gene; V was cut back by 6 bases and J by 3 bases. Germline V gene data show CDR1 as MNHEY and CDR2 as SVGAGI. This CDR3 has 13 amino acids. The CDR3 protein is CASRRQGYNEQFF. CDR3 DNA: TGTGCCAGCAGAAGACAGGGCTACAATGAGCAGTTCTTC.

The gene calls are TRBV5-8 and TRBJ2-7, with D possibly matching TRBD2 (5 bases). Germline loops: CDR1 SGHTS, CDR2 YDEGEE. Trimming left V 3 bases short and J 5 bases short, with 15 bases between. The CDR3 covers 14 residues. CDR3 loop: CASSSRRGSDEQYV. Written as DNA, the CDR3 is TGTGCCAGCAGCTCCAGGAGAGGGTCGGACGAGCAGTACGTC.

The V call is TRBV5-1, the J call TRBJ1-1; TRBD1 matches at 7 bases. The CDR3 sequence is 16 residues long. Germline loops: CDR1 SGHRS, CDR2 YFSETQ. J was trimmed by 8 bases and V by 1 base; bases with no gene match: 14. The CDR3 sequence is CASSLSSTRQGSEAFF. As DNA, the CDR3 is TGCGCCAGCAGCTTGTCTTCAACGCGACAGGGCAGCGAAGCTTTCTTT.

V gene TRBV11-3 combines with J gene TRBJ2-2; no reliable D call. This CDR3 is built from 14 residues. V was shortened by 6 bases and J by 4 bases, with 12 bases between the two germline ends. The germline gives CDR1 SGHNT, CDR2 YENEEA. CDR3 in DNA: TGTGCCAGCAGTCAAAACAGACGCACCGGGGAGCTGTTTTTT. Residues: CASSQNRRTGELFF.

Remarks on this clone: This same CDR3 is encoded by further DNA sequences in the sample. The gene calls are TRBV5-1 and TRBJ2-2, with 7 bases fitting TRBD2. Trimming removed 1 base from V and 1 base from J; junction bases left unmatched: 1. Looked up from germline, CDR1 is SGHRS and CDR2 is YFSETQ. This CDR3 has 15 amino acids. Here the CDR3 reads CASSLPGGNTGELFF. The DNA of the CDR3 is TGCGCCAGCAGCTTGCCGGGGGGGAACACCGGGGAGCTGTTTTTT.

The rearrangement joins TRBV12-3 or TRBV12-4 to TRBJ2-5; maybe TRBD1 (5 bases). V gave up 2 bases and J gave up 6 bases, with 10 bases separating them. CDR3 size: 13 residues. Here the CDR3 reads CASSLWGRKTQYF. DNA for the CDR3: TGTGCCAGCAGTTTATGGGGCAGAAAGACCCAGTACTTC.

The genes are TRBV5-5 and TRBJ1-2; 9 nucleotides align to TRBD1. The CDR3 covers 16 residues. Per the germline V gene, CDR1 is SGHKS and CDR2 is YYEKEE (reference sequence). Trimming removed 3 bases from V and 5 bases from J; junction bases left unmatched: 11. Here the CDR3 reads CASSSPGQGVGYGYTF. In nucleotides, the CDR3 is TGTGCCAGCAGCTCGCCGGGACAGGGCGTGGGGTATGGCTACACCTTC.

The chain uses TRBV5-6 and TRBJ1-1, with a tentative D call TRBD1 (6 bases). The V gene lost 2 bases and the J gene lost 8 bases, with 10 bases spanning the gap. The CDR3 consists of 12 residues. CDR1 SGHDT and CDR2 YYEEEE come from the germline V gene. The CDR3 sequence: CASSLFGTEAFF. The CDR3 nucleotides are TGTGCCAGCAGCTTATTCGGGACAGAAGCTTTCTTT.

The CDR3 spells CASSDRGGRASDEQFF. The CDR3 bases are TGTGCCAGTAGTGATAGGGGCGGGAGGGCCTCGGATGAGCAGTTCTTC. The rearrangement links TRBV19 to TRBJ2-1, with TRBD2 matching over 9 bases. After removal of 5 bases from V and 8 bases from J, the junction contained 13 bases not matched to a gene. Germline CDR1 reads LNHDA; CDR2 reads SQIVND (reference sequence). CDR3 length: 16 residues.

This clone was detected only once. V usage is TRBV19 and J usage is TRBJ1-1; TRBD1 agrees at 11 bases. The CDR3 contains 17 residues. The germline gives CDR1 LNHDA, CDR2 SQIVND (reference sequence). After removal of 3 bases from V and 5 bases from J, the junction contained 11 bases not matched to a gene. Here the CDR3 reads CASSMRWTGGKRTEAFF. The CDR3 nucleotides are TGTGCCAGTAGTATGAGGTGGACAGGGGGCAAGAGGACTGAAGCTTTCTTT. The full variable domain, with the rest looked up from reference TRBV19 and TRBJ1-1, is DGGITQSPKYLFRKEGQNVTLSCEQNLNHDAMYWYRQDPGQGLRLIYYSQIVNDFQKGDIAEGYSVSREKKESFPLTVTSAQKNPTAFYLCASSMRWTGGKRTEAFFGQGTRLTVV.

The chain recombines TRBV6-5 with TRBJ1-2; 7 positions agree with TRBD1. The CDR3 length is 14 residues. With V trimmed by 7 bases and J by 7 bases, 12 bases remained unmatched. Germline CDR1 is MNHEY and CDR2 is SVGAGI. Here the CDR3 reads CASTFADRRSGYTF. In DNA form, the CDR3 reads TGTGCCAGCACTTTCGCGGACAGGAGGAGTGGCTACACCTTC.

This rearrangement joins TRBV18 to TRBJ2-7, with D possibly being TRBD2 (5 bases). Germline V gene lookup returns CDR1 KGHSH and CDR2 LQKENI. Trimming removed 4 bases at V and 1 base at J, with 14 bases between. There are 15 residues in the CDR3. The DNA of the CDR3 is TGTGCCAGCTCACTCCCCGGACTCGTTTCCTACGAGCAGTACGTC. Its translation: CASSLPGLVSYEQYV.

This clone has a single count. The chain uses TRBV7-3 and TRBJ2-5, with D perhaps TRBD2 (6 bases). The V end was cut by 1 base, the J end by 5 bases, with 14 bases between. CDR1 SGHTA and CDR2 FQGTGA come from the germline V gene. The CDR3 spans 15 residues. CDR3 nucleotide sequence: TGTGCCAGCAGCTTAAGTGGGGACTCCCGGGAGACCCAGTACTTC. It translates to CASSLSGDSRETQYF.

The DNA of the CDR3 is TGTGCCAGCTCACCACCCCGGTCCGGGAGAGGGTCGGAGACCCAGTACTTC. This translates into CASSPPRSGRGSETQYF. The V gene is TRBV18, the J gene TRBJ2-5; a weak D match, TRBD2 (6 bases). V was trimmed by 0 bases and J by 5 bases, leaving 19 bases between them. Germline CDR1 and CDR2: KGHSH and LQKENI. This CDR3 is built from 17 residues. Full variable domain (missing parts from reference TRBV18 and TRBJ2-5): NAGVMQNPRHLVRRRGQEARLRCSPMKGHSHVYWYRQLPEEGLKFMVYLQKENIIDESGMPKERFSAEFPKEGPSILRIQQVVRGDSAAYFCASSPPRSGRGSETQYFGPGTRLLVL.

The V and J genes are TRBV6-5 and TRBJ2-1; D not resolved. This CDR3 contains 13 residues. Trimming cost V 7 bases and J 8 bases, with 15 bases left between them. Germline V gene sequence: CDR1 MNHEY, CDR2 SVGAGI. This CDR3 reads CASTQNPVHEQFF. For the CDR3, the DNA is TGTGCCAGCACACAAAACCCAGTCCATGAGCAGTTCTTC.

V and J are TRBV9 and TRBJ1-4; D is possibly TRBD1 (6 bases). Germline V CDR1 and CDR2: SGDLS, YYNGEE. V shed 0 bases and J shed 7 bases, with 13 bases lying between them. The CDR3 extends over 15 amino acids. CDR3 loop: CASSVGGGAFEKLFF. The CDR3 DNA is TGTGCCAGCAGCGTAGGTGGGGGCGCATTTGAAAAACTGTTTTTT.

This rearrangement joins TRBV6-5 to TRBJ1-1, with D hard to call. CDR3 length: 11 amino acids. V was trimmed by 6 bases and J by 1 base, leaving 3 bases between them. Germline CDR1 is MNHEY and CDR2 is SVGAGI. Written as DNA, the CDR3 is TGTGCCAGCAGACAGAACACTGAAGCTTTCTTT. This translates into CASRQNTEAFF.

The gene calls are TRBV5-1 and TRBJ1-1; 7 bases fit TRBD1. Looked up from germline, CDR1 is SGHRS and CDR2 is YFSETQ. This CDR3 spans 15 amino acids. J lost 1 base, V lost 6 bases, and 9 bases had no gene match. The CDR3 region is CASKTGDVSNTEAFF. For the CDR3, the DNA is TGCGCCAGCAAAACAGGGGACGTCTCGAACACTGAAGCTTTCTTT.

The gene calls are TRBV6-1 and TRBJ1-5; D remains ambiguous. V was trimmed by 3 bases and J by 5 bases, leaving 8 bases between them. Germline V CDR1 and CDR2: MNHNS, SASEGT. The CDR3 sequence is 13 residues long. Here the CDR3 reads CASSDNRDQPQHF. DNA of the CDR3: TGTGCCAGCAGTGACAACAGAGATCAGCCCCAGCATTTT.